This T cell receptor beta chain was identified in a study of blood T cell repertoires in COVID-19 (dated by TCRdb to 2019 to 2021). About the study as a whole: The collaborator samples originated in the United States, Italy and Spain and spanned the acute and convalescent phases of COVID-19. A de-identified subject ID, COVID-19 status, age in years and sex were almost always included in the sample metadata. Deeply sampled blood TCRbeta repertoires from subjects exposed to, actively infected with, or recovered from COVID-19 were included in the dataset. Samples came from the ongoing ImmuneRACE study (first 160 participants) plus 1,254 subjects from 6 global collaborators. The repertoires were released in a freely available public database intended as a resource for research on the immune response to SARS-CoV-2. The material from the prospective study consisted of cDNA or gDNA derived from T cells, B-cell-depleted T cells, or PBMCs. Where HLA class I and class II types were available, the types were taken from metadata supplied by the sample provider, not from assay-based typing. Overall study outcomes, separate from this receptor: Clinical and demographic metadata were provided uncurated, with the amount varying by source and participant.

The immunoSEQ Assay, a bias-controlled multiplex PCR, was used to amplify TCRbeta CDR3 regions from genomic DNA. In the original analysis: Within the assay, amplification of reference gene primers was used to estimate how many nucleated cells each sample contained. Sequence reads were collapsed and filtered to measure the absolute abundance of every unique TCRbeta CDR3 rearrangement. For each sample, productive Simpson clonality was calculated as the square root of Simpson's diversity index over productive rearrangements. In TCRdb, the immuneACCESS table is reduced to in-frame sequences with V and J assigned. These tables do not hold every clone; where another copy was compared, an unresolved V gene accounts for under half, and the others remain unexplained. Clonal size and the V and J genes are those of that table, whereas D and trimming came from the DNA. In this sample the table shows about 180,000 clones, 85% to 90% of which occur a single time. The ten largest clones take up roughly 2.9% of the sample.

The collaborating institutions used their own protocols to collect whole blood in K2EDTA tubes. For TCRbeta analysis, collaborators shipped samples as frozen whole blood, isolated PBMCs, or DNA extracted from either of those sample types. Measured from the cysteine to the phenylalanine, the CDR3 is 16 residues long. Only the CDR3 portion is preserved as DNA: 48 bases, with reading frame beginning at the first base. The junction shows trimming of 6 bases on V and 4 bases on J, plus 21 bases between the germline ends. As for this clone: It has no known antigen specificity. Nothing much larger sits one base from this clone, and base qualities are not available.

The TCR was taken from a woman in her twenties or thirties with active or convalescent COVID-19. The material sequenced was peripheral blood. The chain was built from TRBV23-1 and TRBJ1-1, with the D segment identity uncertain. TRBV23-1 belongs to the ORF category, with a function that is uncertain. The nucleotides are TGCGCCAGCAGCGAAATGGGCCGTACTAGAGTCACTGAAGCTTTCTTT. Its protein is CASSEMGRTRVTEAFF.